The 2 T cell receptor beta chains reported below all come from one sample, sequenced in a study of blood T cell repertoires in COVID-19 (dated by TCRdb to 2018 to 2020). The protocol used for the library was the immunoSEQ multiplex PCR assay. Drawn from immuneACCESS, this table holds only the in-frame rearrangements with V and J called that TCRdb kept. Clones are partly lost; checked studies trace under half to an unresolved V gene and leave the rest unexplained. The sample yields about 370,000 clones; approximately 88% were counted once. About 3% of the sample is held by the ten biggest clonotypes. The material sequenced was peripheral blood. These receptors all stem from a woman aged 30 to 39 with COVID-19, enrolled during active disease.

The V and J genes are TRBV19 and TRBJ1-1; D is uncertain. V lost 5 bases, J lost 10 bases, and 17 bases lay in between. Germline values: CDR1 LNHDA, CDR2 SQIVND (reference sequence). The length of the CDR3 is 13 residues. The CDR3 loop is CASSVSGAEGAFF. The CDR3 DNA reads TGTGCCAGTAGTGTCAGTGGTGCTGAGGGAGCTTTCTTT.

The gene calls are TRBV7-9 and TRBJ2-1; TRBD2 aligns across 13 bases. This CDR3 is built from 18 residues. The junction had 15 bases not matched to a gene; V was cut back by 9 bases and J by 4 bases. CDR1 and CDR2 from the germline V gene are SEHNR and FQNEAQ (reference sequence). The CDR3 DNA is TGTGCCAGTTATCACGGGACTAGCGGGACTCCTTCTTACAATGAGCAGTTCTTC. Translated, it gives CASYHGTSGTPSYNEQFF.